The clone carrying this T cell receptor (beta chain) was seen ten or more times. Antigen: not known. The CDR3 has 13 residues. The ends were cut back, 7 bases at V and 3 bases at J, with 12 bases in the middle. Germline values: CDR1 MNHNS, CDR2 SASEGT. Aged 18 to 65, the patients had hyperthyroidism that was newly diagnosed and had lasted under 2 months. The diagnostic basis comprised clinical symptoms, serum thyroxine and TRAb, thyroid ultrasound and orbital computed tomography. The sample is drawn from a study of T cells in Graves' hyperthyroidism and ophthalmopathy. Study as a whole: Before any treatment, at initial diagnosis, peripheral blood was collected. General observations from the study: In the blood, most expanded thyroid clonotypes above 0.001 appeared as well.

Using RNA transcripts as the source, TCR beta CDR3 regions were amplified. First-round RT-PCR with HTBI primers amplified the TCR CDR3 region. TCRdb reprocessed the multiplex PCR reads via MiXCR and lists one record per CDR3 protein. This table holds approximately 480,000 distinct CDR3 sequences, less than 25% found once. This TCR came from a man aged 18 to 35 with Graves' hyperthyroidism. The V and J genes are TRBV6-1 and TRBJ1-1; D is perhaps TRBD1 (5 bases). The sequenced material came from blood. This chain's CDR3 is CASTPGPDTEAFF. The CDR3 nucleotides read TGTGCCAGCACTCCAGGGCCAGACACTGAAGCTTTCTTT.